One T cell receptor beta chain is described in this entry. Its antigen is undetermined. In germline, CDR1 is LGHNA, CDR2 YNFKEQ. V was cut by 0 bases and J by 2 bases, with 16 bases left in between. The CDR3 consists of 17 residues. Data came from immunoSEQ multiplex PCR; TCRdb stores just in-frame clones and leaves some out. This table has about 60,000 clones, 70% to 80% appearing once. The data derive from a study of radiotherapy plus CTLA-4 blockade in lung cancer. Whole-study findings and limits: Dynamics of early blood T cell clones, together with interferon-beta, were reportedly the best predictors of response.

The sample in question was peripheral blood, obtained from a patient treated with radiotherapy plus ipilimumab. This TCR was sampled from a human donor with non-small cell lung cancer whose response to radiotherapy plus ipilimumab could not be evaluated. The chain is built from TRBV4-2 and TRBJ1-2, with a possible D match to TRBD1 (6 bases). CDR3 sequence: CASSQETGWASNYGYTF. The CDR3 nucleotides are TGTGCCAGCAGCCAAGAGACAGGTTGGGCCTCCAACTATGGCTACACCTTC.